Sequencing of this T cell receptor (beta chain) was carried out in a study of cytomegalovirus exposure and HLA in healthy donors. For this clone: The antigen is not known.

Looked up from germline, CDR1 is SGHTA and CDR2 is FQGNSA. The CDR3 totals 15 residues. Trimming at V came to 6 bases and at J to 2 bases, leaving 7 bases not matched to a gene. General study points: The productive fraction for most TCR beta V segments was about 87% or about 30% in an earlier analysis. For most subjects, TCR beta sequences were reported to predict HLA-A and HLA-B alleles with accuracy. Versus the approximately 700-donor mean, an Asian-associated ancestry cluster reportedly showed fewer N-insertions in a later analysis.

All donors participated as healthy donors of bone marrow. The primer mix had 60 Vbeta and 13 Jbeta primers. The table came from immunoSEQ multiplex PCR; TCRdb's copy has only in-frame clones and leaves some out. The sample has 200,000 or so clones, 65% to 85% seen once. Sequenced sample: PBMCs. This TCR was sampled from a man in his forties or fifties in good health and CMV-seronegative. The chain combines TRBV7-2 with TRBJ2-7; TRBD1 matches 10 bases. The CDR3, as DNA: TGTGCCAGCAGTCTGGGACAGGGGACTACCTACGAGCAGTACTTC. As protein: CASSLGQGTTYEQYF.